What follows are 29 T cell receptor beta chains derived from one specimen sequenced in a study of PD-L1 blockade in urothelial cancer. The protocol was immunoSEQ multiplex PCR, while the TCRdb copy is restricted to in-frame clones and leaves out a portion. The sample yields tens of thousands of clones, around 88% seen once. The sequencing here drew on PBMCs, taken around atezolizumab (anti-PD-L1) treatment. The receptors were gathered from a man aged 55 to 70 with urothelial cancer.

The sample holds one count of this clone. The rearrangement joins TRBV6-5 to TRBJ1-5, with D unclear. Germline V lookup: CDR1 MNHEY, CDR2 SVGAGI. This CDR3 is built from 13 residues. V was clipped by 11 bases and J by 4 bases, with 15 bases between them. The CDR3 sequence: CAARLTGNQPQHF. DNA of the CDR3: TGTGCCGCAAGATTGACTGGGAATCAGCCCCAGCATTTT.

The chain recombines TRBV5-6 with TRBJ2-1, with TRBD2 as a possible D gene (6 bases). With 3 bases removed from V and 7 bases from J, the gap between germline ends came to 14 bases. The CDR3 runs to 14 residues. Germline V gene data show CDR1 as SGHDT and CDR2 as YYEEEE. Here the CDR3 reads CASSWGVEVNEQFF. CDR3 bases: TGTGCCAGCAGCTGGGGGGTGGAGGTAAATGAGCAGTTCTTC.

This clone has only a few counts. The rearrangement joins TRBV2 to TRBJ1-2; 9 nucleotides agree with TRBD1. The CDR3 covers 14 residues. V lost 4 bases, J lost 8 bases, and 8 bases stayed unmatched. Germline CDR1 reads SNHLY; CDR2 reads FYNNEI. The CDR3 nucleotides read TGTGCCAGCAGTGGGGACAGGGCGGTCTTCGGCTACACCTTC. Protein sequence: CASSGDRAVFGYTF.

The chain links TRBV6-5 to TRBJ2-7, with D possibly TRBD2 on 6 matching bases. CDR1 is MNHEY, CDR2 SVGAGI, per germline. V was shortened by 2 bases and J by 2 bases, with 13 bases between the two germline ends. The length of the CDR3 is 15 residues. CDR3 amino acids: CASSYQRAQAYEQYF. The CDR3 DNA follows: TGTGCCAGCAGTTACCAGCGGGCACAAGCCTACGAGCAGTACTTC.

The chain combines TRBV5-5 with TRBJ1-5; perhaps TRBD1 as D (6 bases). CDR1 and CDR2 (germline): SGHKS, YYEKEE (reference sequence). The V gene lost 4 bases and the J gene lost 7 bases, with 12 bases spanning the gap. The CDR3 contains 13 residues. DNA for the CDR3: TGTGCCAGCAGCACGGGGGGGCAGCAGCCCCAGCATTTT. Translation: CASSTGGQQPQHF.

This clone showed up just a few times. The chain recombines TRBV5-1 with TRBJ2-2; D unclear. Trimming left V 0 bases short and J 1 base short, with 7 bases between. This CDR3 has 15 residues. Germline lookup yields CDR1 SGHRS and CDR2 YFSETQ. The CDR3 coding sequence is TGCGCCAGCAGCTTGGTTCCAGGGAACACCGGGGAGCTGTTTTTT. Encoded protein: CASSLVPGNTGELFF.

The chain joins TRBV29-1 to TRBJ1-1, with D maybe TRBD1 (5 bases). Germline CDR1 SQVTM, CDR2 ANQGSEA. This CDR3 contains 13 residues. Trimming took off 5 bases at V and 1 base at J, with 11 bases between the two ends. The CDR3 nucleotides are TGCAGCGTTTATAAGACAGCGAACACTGAAGCTTTCTTT. Protein: CSVYKTANTEAFF.

The rearrangement uses TRBV28 and TRBJ1-2, with D possibly being TRBD1 (6 bases). Germline CDR1 and CDR2: MDHEN and SYDVKM. The V gene lost 6 bases and the J gene lost 2 bases, with 10 bases spanning the gap. CDR3 length: 13 amino acids. CDR3 coding DNA: TGTGCCAGCAGGTCAACAGGGAACTATGGCTACACCTTC. Translation: CASRSTGNYGYTF.

The CDR3 DNA reads TGTGCCAGCAGTTTACTCGGGGGTCCCAACAATGAGCAGTTCTTC. This sequence encodes CASSLLGGPNNEQFF. This rearrangement joins TRBV27 to TRBJ2-1, with TRBD2 as a possible D gene (6 bases). There are 15 residues in the CDR3. Trimming took 2 bases from V and 5 from J, leaving 13 bases between them. Germline V gene lookup returns CDR1 MNHEY and CDR2 SMNVEV (reference sequence).

The chain uses TRBV15 and TRBJ2-7; 7 positions match TRBD1. Germline loops: CDR1 LNHNV, CDR2 YYDKDF (reference sequence). Trimming cost V 0 bases and J 3 bases; bases outside gene matches: 8. The CDR3 runs 16 residues. This CDR3 is CATSRDRTGGNYEQYF. The CDR3 nucleotides read TGTGCCACCAGCAGAGACCGGACAGGAGGAAACTACGAGCAGTACTTC. The full variable domain, completed using reference TRBV15 and TRBJ2-7, is DAMVIQNPRYQVTQFGKPVTLSCSQTLNHNVMYWYQQKSSQAPKLLFHYYDKDFNNEADTPDNFQSRRPNTSFCFLDIRSPGLGDTAMYLCATSRDRTGGNYEQYFGPGTRLTVT.

The V call is TRBV7-9, the J call TRBJ2-7; 7 bases line up with TRBD1. CDR3 length equals 13 residues. V gave up 3 bases and J gave up 3 bases; unmatched junction bases: 2. Germline loops: CDR1 SEHNR, CDR2 FQNEAQ (reference sequence). DNA for the CDR3: TGTGCCAGCAGCTTGGGACAGTTCTACGAGCAGTACTTC. Amino acid sequence: CASSLGQFYEQYF. Combining the CDR3 with reference TRBV7-9 and TRBJ2-7 gives the whole variable domain DTGVSQNPRHKITKRGQNVTFRCDPISEHNRLYWYRQTLGQGPEFLTYFQNEAQLEKSRLLSDRFSAERPKGSFSTLEIQRTEQGDSAMYLCASSLGQFYEQYFGPGTRLTVT.

This clone is a singleton in its sample. The J gene is TRBJ2-1, the V gene TRBV5-1, with a possible D match to TRBD1 (6 bases). Trimming left V 0 bases short and J 3 bases short, with 19 bases between. The germline gives CDR1 SGHRS, CDR2 YFSETQ. The length of the CDR3 is 18 residues. The CDR3 is CASSLGGGGRDFYNEQFF. The CDR3 DNA sequence: TGCGCCAGCAGCTTGGGGGGTGGGGGCCGAGACTTCTACAATGAGCAGTTCTTC.

The CDR3 reads CASSVASGVVYEQYF. The CDR3 DNA follows: TGTGCCAGCAGCGTAGCTTCAGGGGTTGTATACGAGCAGTACTTC. The J gene is TRBJ2-7, the V gene TRBV9; tentatively, D is TRBD1 (6 bases). The length of the CDR3 is 15 residues. Per germline, CDR1 SGDLS and CDR2 YYNGEE. V gave up 0 bases and J gave up 4 bases, with 14 bases separating them.

This clone has just one count. The chain is built from TRBV11-2 and TRBJ2-1, with 7 bases matching TRBD2. The CDR3 contains 15 residues. The germline CDR1 and CDR2 sequences are SGHAT and FQNNGV. J lost 6 bases, V lost 3 bases, and 8 bases had no gene match. CDR3 region: CASSLGGRASNEQFF. CDR3 DNA sequence: TGTGCCAGCAGCTTGGGTGGGAGGGCCTCCAATGAGCAGTTCTTC.

This sequence joins TRBV4-2 and TRBJ2-2; no reliable D call. V was trimmed by 8 bases and J by 1 base, leaving 14 bases between them. The CDR3 extends over 15 amino acids. Germline CDR1 is LGHNA and CDR2 is YNFKEQ. The CDR3 region has the DNA TGTGCCAGCCGAGAAGCAGACAAGAACACCGGGGAGCTGTTTTTT. Translated, it gives CASREADKNTGELFF.

The chain combines TRBV6-5 with TRBJ2-3; no reliable D call. Germline V CDR1 and CDR2: MNHEY, SVGAGI. V lost 2 bases and J 2 bases, leaving 8 bases between the germline ends. The CDR3 is 14 amino acids. CDR3 coding DNA: TGTGCCAGCAGTTACCTAGGCCACACAGATACGCAGTATTTT. Translating it yields CASSYLGHTDTQYF.

V and J are TRBV15 and TRBJ1-1; no clear D. CDR3 length: 13 amino acids. CDR1 is LNHNV, CDR2 YYDKDF, per germline (reference sequence). V was cut by 0 bases and J by 7 bases, with 9 bases left in between. CDR3 protein: CATSRDALREAFF. The CDR3 DNA sequence: TGTGCCACCAGCAGAGATGCCCTACGTGAAGCTTTCTTT.

This chain joins TRBV19 and TRBJ2-7; TRBD2 might be the D (6 bases). This CDR3 spans 15 amino acids. V was pared by 3 bases and J by 4 bases, with 16 bases between. Germline CDR1 is LNHDA and CDR2 is SQIVND (reference sequence). The CDR3 protein is CASSIYGGVGYEQYF. As DNA, the CDR3 is TGTGCCAGTAGTATTTATGGAGGGGTGGGGTACGAGCAGTACTTC.

This chain connects TRBV11-3 to TRBJ2-1; 11 bases fit TRBD2. After removal of 1 base from V and 6 bases from J, the junction contained 2 bases not matched to a gene. CDR3 size: 15 residues. The V gene's germline CDR1 is SGHNT and CDR2 YENEEA. The DNA for the CDR3 is TGTGCCAGCAGCTTAGGTCTAGCGGGGGGCAATGAGCAGTTCTTC. The encoded protein is CASSLGLAGGNEQFF.

The CDR3 region is CASGSGGRAEQFF. In nucleotides, the CDR3 is TGTGCCAGCGGGAGCGGCGGGAGGGCCGAGCAGTTCTTC. This sequence joins TRBV28 and TRBJ2-1, with TRBD2 matching 9 bases. CDR3 length equals 13 residues. Germline CDR1 is MDHEN and CDR2 is SYDVKM. Trimming cost V 8 bases and J 10 bases; bases outside gene matches: 9.

This sequence joins TRBV5-4 and TRBJ2-5; TRBD2 is a possible D gene (5 bases). The ends were cut back, 4 bases at V and 1 base at J, with 17 bases in the middle. The CDR3 has 16 residues. Germline CDR1 and CDR2: SGHNT and YYREEE (reference sequence). The CDR3 region is CASSPHGGRFQETQYF. CDR3 coding DNA: TGTGCCAGCAGCCCACACGGAGGCAGGTTCCAAGAGACCCAGTACTTC.

The V gene is TRBV5-1, the J gene TRBJ2-7, with 11 bases lining up with TRBD2. Looked up from germline, CDR1 is SGHRS and CDR2 is YFSETQ. With 2 bases clipped from V and 1 base from J, the junction kept 2 bases outside the gene matches. CDR3 length: 15 residues. CDR3 amino acids: CASSFTSGGSYEQYF. The DNA of the CDR3 is TGCGCCAGCAGCTTCACTAGCGGGGGATCCTACGAGCAGTACTTC.

The genes are TRBV30 and TRBJ2-7; the match to TRBD2 covers 12 bases. Looked up from germline, CDR1 is GTSNPN and CDR2 is SVGIG (reference sequence). The trim removed 1 base at V and 0 bases at J, leaving 7 bases unmatched. The CDR3 is 17 amino acids. The CDR3 loop is CAWSGPSGRGASYEQYF. As DNA, the CDR3 is TGTGCCTGGAGTGGACCTAGCGGGAGGGGCGCCTCCTACGAGCAGTACTTC.

CDR3 DNA: TGTGCCAGCAGCTTGGGAACAGGGGTTAGCAATCAGCCCCAGCATTTT. It translates to CASSLGTGVSNQPQHF. The J gene is TRBJ1-5, the V gene TRBV5-6, with 7 bases matching TRBD1. This CDR3 comprises 16 residues. With 0 bases clipped from V and 0 bases from J, the junction kept 3 bases outside the gene matches. Germline V gene sequence: CDR1 SGHDT, CDR2 YYEEEE.

The CDR3 region is CSVPGVSSYEQYF. As DNA, the CDR3 is TGCAGCGTCCCCGGGGTCAGCTCCTACGAGCAGTACTTC. V usage is TRBV29-1 and J usage is TRBJ2-7; D possibly corresponds to TRBD2 (5 bases). CDR1 and CDR2 from the germline V gene are SQVTM and ANQGSEA. The CDR3 totals 13 residues. The V end lost 6 bases, the J end lost 0 bases, and 12 bases lay between the germline ends.

The chain recombines TRBV19 with TRBJ1-5; TRBD1 aligns across 7 bases. The trim removed 9 bases at V and 0 bases at J, leaving 17 bases unmatched. Germline lookup yields CDR1 LNHDA and CDR2 SQIVND (reference sequence). This CDR3 spans 18 amino acids. CDR3 sequence: CASLSDRVPETSNQPQHF. CDR3 coding DNA: TGTGCCAGCCTATCAGACAGGGTTCCAGAGACTAGCAATCAGCCCCAGCATTTT.

The CDR3 DNA reads as TGTGCCAGCAGCTTGGGGCGGGGGGCCCTCACCGGGGAGCTGTTTTTT. Translating it yields CASSLGRGALTGELFF. The chain employs TRBV11-2 and TRBJ2-2; 8 bases align to TRBD2. Germline loops: CDR1 SGHAT, CDR2 FQNNGV. CDR3 length: 16 amino acids. With 3 bases clipped from V and 4 bases from J, the junction kept 7 bases outside the gene matches.

The V gene is TRBV2, the J gene TRBJ1-5; D is unresolved. The germline gives CDR1 SNHLY, CDR2 FYNNEI. V lost 6 bases and J 9 bases, leaving 12 bases between the germline ends. The CDR3 runs to 12 residues. DNA for the CDR3: TGTGCCAGCAGCCCTGGAGTAGGGCCCCAGCATTTT. It translates to CASSPGVGPQHF.

The chain couples TRBV11-2 to TRBJ2-5; 12 positions match TRBD2. CDR1 and CDR2 (germline): SGHAT, FQNNGV. The CDR3 is made up of 14 amino acids. V lost 5 bases and J lost 2; bases outside the gene matches: 0. The CDR3 here is CASSLAGGQETQYF. CDR3 DNA sequence: TGTGCCAGCAGCCTAGCGGGGGGGCAAGAGACCCAGTACTTC.